Listed below are T cell receptor beta chains from one sample, sequenced in a study of radiotherapy plus CTLA-4 blockade in lung cancer. The assay was immunoSEQ multiplex PCR, and TCRdb's table has in-frame clones only and misses some. The sample records about 87,000 clones, around nine tenths being singletons. The material sequenced was peripheral blood, taken from a patient treated with radiotherapy plus ipilimumab. Receptor source: a human donor with non-small cell lung cancer that progressed on radiotherapy plus ipilimumab. Both conserved end residues are part of each CDR3. D genes are given only for firm matches. Clone size, where shown, is once, few, many, or a class for clones that have expanded.

d_call,j_call,v_call,clone_size,cdr3_nt,cdr3_aa
TRBD1,TRBJ1-1,TRBV6-5,NA,TGTGCCAGCAGTTACGCCATTGGACAGGGGGACACTGAAGCTTTCTTT,CASSYAIGQGDTEAFF
TRBD1,TRBJ2-2,TRBV4-2,NA,TGTGCCAGCAGCGACCGACACAGGGGGAACACCGGGGAGCTGTTTTTT,CASSDRHRGNTGELFF
TRBD1,TRBJ1-1,TRBV20-1,NA,TGCAGTGCTAGAGTCCAGGGGGAGGCTTTCTTT,CSARVQGEAFF
TRBD1,TRBJ1-5,TRBV6-6,NA,TGTGCCAGCAGCCGGGACAGTAGGAGCAATCAGCCCCAGCATTTT,CASSRDSRSNQPQHF
NA,TRBJ1-1,TRBV6-1,NA,TGTGCCAGCAGTAAAAGGGTAGGGGGTTACACTGAAGCTTTCTTT,CASSKRVGGYTEAFF
NA,TRBJ2-3,TRBV14,NA,TGTGCCAGCAGCCAGCTGCACTTGGGGACAGATACGCAGTATTTT,CASSQLHLGTDTQYF
NA,TRBJ2-7,TRBV7-9,NA,TGTGCCAGCAGCTTAAGAGGGACGGGGAGGACCTACGAGCAGTACTTC,CASSLRGTGRTYEQYF
NA,TRBJ1-4,TRBV4-1,NA,TGCGCCAGCAGCCAAGATCCCGGAGGACGGAATAATGAAAAACTGTTTTTT,CASSQDPGGRNNEKLFF
NA,TRBJ1-1,TRBV14,NA,TGTGCCAGCAGCCAATGGGGGATTGAAGCTTTCTTT,CASSQWGIEAFF
NA,TRBJ2-2,TRBV7-6,NA,TGTGCCAGCAGCTTGGAAGTCGGGGAGCTGTTTTTT,CASSLEVGELFF
TRBD2,TRBJ2-7,TRBV28,NA,TGTGCCAGCAGTCAACCAGCGGGAGTCGAGCAGTACTTC,CASSQPAGVEQYF
TRBD1,TRBJ2-2,TRBV13,NA,TGTGCCAGCAGCCACCCCGGGACAGGGGGCACCGGGGAGCTGTTTTTT,CASSHPGTGGTGELFF
NA,TRBJ2-7,TRBV11-3,NA,TGTGCCAGCAGCTTAGTACAGGGTCCCCTTTACGAGCAGTACTTC,CASSLVQGPLYEQYF
NA,TRBJ2-7,TRBV7-6,NA,TGTGCCAGCAGCCCCGGGGAATCGGGGGAGCGGTACTTC,CASSPGESGERYF
NA,TRBJ1-6,TRBV30,NA,TGTGCCTGGAGTGTACTACACCTAGGGGAATCCAGCTCCTATAATTCACCCCTCCACTTT,CAWSVLHLGESSSYNSPLHF
TRBD1,TRBJ1-2,TRBV29-1,NA,TGCAGCGCGGGACAGGGAAGTGGAGGCTACACCTTC,CSAGQGSGGYTF
NA,TRBJ1-4,TRBV7-9,NA,TGTGCCAGTGCGGGGTTCATGGGTGAAAAACTGTTTTTT,CASAGFMGEKLFF
NA,TRBJ1-1,TRBV7-8,NA,TGTGCCAGCAGCTTAGTGGCAGGGAACACTGAAGCTTTCTTT,CASSLVAGNTEAFF
NA,TRBJ1-5,TRBV6-5,NA,TGTGCCAGCAGTTACGGTCCGTTTGGCAATCAGCCCCAGCATTTT,CASSYGPFGNQPQHF
NA,TRBJ2-7,TRBV7-2,NA,TGTGCCAGCAGCTTAGAGGGCAGAACCTACGAGCAGTACTTC,CASSLEGRTYEQYF
NA,TRBJ1-3,TRBV19,NA,TGTGCCAGTTCCCTGGGGGTTGCCATATATTTT,CASSLGVAIYF
NA,TRBJ1-2,TRBV18,NA,TGTGCCAGCTCACCGATCACAGGGCCTAACTATGGCTACACCTTC,CASSPITGPNYGYTF
NA,TRBJ1-4,TRBV2,once,TGTGCCAGCAGCCTGGGGGGTGAAAAACTGTTTTTT,CASSLGGEKLFF
NA,TRBJ2-1,TRBV5-4,NA,TGTGCCAGCAGCGAAGGTCCCGTCAATGAGCAGTTCTTC,CASSEGPVNEQFF
TRBD2,TRBJ2-1,TRBV6-1,NA,TGTGCCAGCAGTGACGGTCTAGCGGGAGGGCCCTACAATGAGCAGTTCTTC,CASSDGLAGGPYNEQFF
NA,TRBJ2-7,TRBV7-9,NA,TGTGCCAGCAGCTTAGTAGCGAGCTCCTACGAGCAGTACTTC,CASSLVASSYEQYF